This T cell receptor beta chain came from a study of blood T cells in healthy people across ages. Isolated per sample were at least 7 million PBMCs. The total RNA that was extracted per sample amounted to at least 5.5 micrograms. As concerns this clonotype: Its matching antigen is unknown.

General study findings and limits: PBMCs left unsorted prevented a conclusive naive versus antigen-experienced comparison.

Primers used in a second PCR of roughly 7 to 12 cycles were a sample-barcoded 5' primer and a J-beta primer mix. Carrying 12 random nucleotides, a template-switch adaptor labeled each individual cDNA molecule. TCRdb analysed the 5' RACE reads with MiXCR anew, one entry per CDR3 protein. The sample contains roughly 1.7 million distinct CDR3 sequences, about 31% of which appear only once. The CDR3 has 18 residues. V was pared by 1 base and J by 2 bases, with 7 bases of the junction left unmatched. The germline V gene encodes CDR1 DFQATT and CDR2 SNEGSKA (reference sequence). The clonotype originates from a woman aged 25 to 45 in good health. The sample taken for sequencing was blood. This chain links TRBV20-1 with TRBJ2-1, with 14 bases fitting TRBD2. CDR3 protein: CSARVGLAGEFTYNEQFF. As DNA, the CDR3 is TGCAGTGCTAGAGTGGGACTAGCGGGGGAGTTCACCTACAATGAGCAGTTCTTC.